The next 10 T cell receptor beta chains were all read from a single sample in a study of blood T cells in healthy people across ages. The second PCR ran about 6 to 11 cycles with a sample-barcoded 5' primer and J-beta primers. TCRdb ran MiXCR on the 5' RACE reads and lists one entry per CDR3 protein. The table lists 750,000 to 1,000,000 distinct CDR3 sequences, around 29% of them singletons. The same data also went into a second study, on T cells of mothers and their children.

Sequenced input: blood. The receptor set was obtained from a woman aged 35 to 49 in good health.

V gene TRBV15 combines with J gene TRBJ2-2, with a weak D call TRBD1 (5 bases). In germline, CDR1 is LNHNV, CDR2 YYDKDF (reference sequence). Trimming took 8 bases from V and 0 from J, leaving 13 bases between them. This CDR3 contains 15 residues. In DNA form, the CDR3 reads TGTGCCACCTCTGGGGCGACTGCGAACACCGGGGAGCTGTTTTTT. Translating gives CATSGATANTGELFF.

This clonotype has a count of ten or more. This may be a read error: a much more frequent sequence differs by one nucleotide. This chain joins TRBV15 and TRBJ2-1; 9 bases agree with TRBD2. The CDR3 contains 15 residues. The J segment lost 7 bases and the V segment lost 6 bases, leaving 10 bases of the junction unmatched. Germline CDR1 and CDR2: LNHNV and YYDKDF (reference sequence). The CDR3 loop is CATSIFAGGRNEQFF. The CDR3 DNA is TGTGCCACCAGTATTTTTGCGGGGGGGCGGAATGAGCAGTTCTTC. Full variable domain (remainder filled in from reference TRBV15 and TRBJ2-1): DAMVIQNPRYQVTQFGKPVTLSCSQTLNHNVMYWYQQKSSQAPKLLFHYYDKDFNNEADTPDNFQSRRPNTSFCFLDIRSPGLGDTAMYLCATSIFAGGRNEQFFGPGTRLTVL.

This clonotype has at least ten counts. The gene calls are TRBV20-1 and TRBJ2-1; a possible D gene is TRBD2 (7 bases). The CDR3 runs 16 residues. Germline-derived CDR1 and CDR2 are DFQATT and SNEGSKA (reference sequence). V lost 7 bases to trimming and J lost 4 bases, with 23 bases between them. The CDR3 DNA is TGCAGTGGGGTCCGTCGGGGGGCTGAAGCGTACAATGAGCAGTTCTTC. Translating it yields CSGVRRGAEAYNEQFF.

The J gene is TRBJ2-1, the V gene TRBV7-2, with D unresolved. Trimming took 4 bases from V and 2 from J, leaving 15 bases between them. This CDR3 spans 16 amino acids. Germline assignment: CDR1 SGHTA and CDR2 FQGNSA. DNA of the CDR3: TGTGCCAGCAGCTCCTTCTCGGTCGGTACCTACAATGAGCAGTTCTTC. Translation gives CASSSFSVGTYNEQFF.

The V and J genes are TRBV7-2 and TRBJ1-1; D may be TRBD1 (5 bases). There are 15 residues in the CDR3. Trimming removed 4 bases from V and 10 bases from J, with 22 bases in between. The germline V gene encodes CDR1 SGHTA and CDR2 FQGNSA. The CDR3 here is CASSSEGTAHRGAFF. CDR3 sequence (DNA): TGTGCCAGCAGCTCTGAGGGGACGGCGCACCGGGGAGCTTTCTTT.

There are many counts of this clonotype. This sequence joins TRBV20-1 and TRBJ1-2, with unresolved D. From germline, CDR1 is DFQATT and CDR2 SNEGSKA (reference sequence). CDR3 length: 12 residues. Between the trimmed V and J ends, which lost 4 bases and 10 bases, there was a span of 16 bases. Here the CDR3 DNA reads TGCAGTGCTACCTTGGTGAAGGCCGTCTACACCTTC. It encodes CSATLVKAVYTF.

V is TRBV6-2 or TRBV6-3 and J is TRBJ2-6, with a tentative D call TRBD1 (6 bases). CDR3 length: 16 residues. V gave up 6 bases and J gave up 0 bases, with 12 bases separating them. CDR1 MNHEY and CDR2 SVGEGT come from the germline V gene. For the CDR3, the DNA is TGTGCCAGCAGGCGGACAGAAAGCTCTGGGGCCAACGTCCTGACTTTC. This gives the protein CASRRTESSGANVLTF.

The gene calls are TRBV7-2 and TRBJ2-1, with 7 nucleotides matching TRBD2. The end of the DNA fits TRBJ2-7 better, so the J call may be wrong. This CDR3 is 14 amino acids long. Germline V gene lookup returns CDR1 SGHTA and CDR2 FQGNSA. The CDR3 DNA is TGTGCCAGCAAAGCGGGATTCTCCTACAATGAGCAGTACTTC. Protein product: CASKAGFSYNEQYF.

This clonotype showed up just a few times. The V gene is TRBV28, the J gene TRBJ2-7, with 12 bases lining up with TRBD1. Germline V lookup: CDR1 MDHEN, CDR2 SYDVKM. V shed 6 bases, J shed 1 base, and the junction held 1 base outside the gene matches. CDR3 length equals 14 residues. In nucleotides, the CDR3 is TGTGCCAGCAGGGGACAGGGGGCGTCCTACGAGCAGTACTTC. Translation gives CASRGQGASYEQYF.

This clonotype was seen many times. The chain employs TRBV7-2 and TRBJ2-7, with 9 nucleotides matching TRBD1. J was trimmed by 3 bases and V by 5 bases; bases with no gene match: 8. The germline CDR1 and CDR2 sequences are SGHTA and FQGNSA. The CDR3 contains 15 residues. The CDR3: CASSPRDRDYYEQYF. The CDR3 nucleotides read TGTGCCAGCAGCCCTCGGGACAGGGACTACTACGAGCAGTACTTC.